This T cell receptor beta chain is drawn from a study of blood T cells in healthy people across ages. Study results and caveats: Estimates of diversity drawn from one million T cells were considered underestimates. There were more naive CD4+ cells and higher diversity in long-lived donors than in aged donors.

Comment on this clonotype: Its matching antigen is unknown.

V trimming: 3 bases; J trimming: 4 bases; junction bases outside the gene matches: 6. Germline V gene sequence: CDR1 LGHNA, CDR2 YSLEER. This CDR3 region has 18 residues. Combining a sample-barcoded 5' primer with a J-beta primer mix, a second PCR ran for roughly 7 to 11 cycles. TCRdb processed the 5' RACE reads anew with MiXCR; each CDR3 protein has one entry. The data contain about 900,000 distinct CDR3 sequences, roughly 48% of them seen just once; the ten biggest clones take up around 15%. Peripheral blood from each donor was collected in a volume of 8.5 to 10 milliliters. Samples each yielded at least 6 micrograms of total RNA.

J is TRBJ2-1 and V is TRBV4-3, with 16 bases that match TRBD2. Sequenced sample: blood. The sequence derives from a man aged 30 to 45 in good health. CDR3 in DNA: TGCGCCAGCAGCCAGGGGGGACTAGCGGGAGGGAGTTACAATGAGCAGTTCTTC. It specifies CASSQGGLAGGSYNEQFF.